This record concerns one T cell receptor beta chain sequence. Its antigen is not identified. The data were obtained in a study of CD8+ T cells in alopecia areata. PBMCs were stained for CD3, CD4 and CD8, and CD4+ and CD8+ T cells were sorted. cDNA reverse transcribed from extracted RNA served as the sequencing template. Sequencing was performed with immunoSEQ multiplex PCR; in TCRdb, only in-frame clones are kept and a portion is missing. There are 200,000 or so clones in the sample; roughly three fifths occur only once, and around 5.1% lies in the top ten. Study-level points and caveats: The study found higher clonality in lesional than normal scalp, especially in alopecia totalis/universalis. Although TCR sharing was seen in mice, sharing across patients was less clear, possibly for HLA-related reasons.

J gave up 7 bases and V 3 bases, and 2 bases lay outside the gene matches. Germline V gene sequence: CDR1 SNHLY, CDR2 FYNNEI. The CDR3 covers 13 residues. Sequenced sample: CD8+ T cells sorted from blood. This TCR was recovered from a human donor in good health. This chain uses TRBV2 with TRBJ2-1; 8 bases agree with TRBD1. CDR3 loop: CASSDRGRNEQFF. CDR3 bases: TGTGCCAGCAGTGACAGGGGGCGGAATGAGCAGTTCTTC.